These 19 T cell receptor beta chains originate from one sample sequenced in a study of T cell responses to AZD1222 COVID-19 vaccine (dated by TCRdb to the early 2020s). Library prep was done by the immunoSEQ multiplex PCR assay. TCRdb mirrors the immuneACCESS table, restricted to in-frame sequences. Some clones are absent from its copies; in checked studies, under half trace to an unresolved V gene, and the reason for the others is unknown. The sample has about 45,000 clones on record, about three quarters of them singletons. The top ten clones comprise about 4.3% of the sample. Explained via the paper, the time point label denotes: baseline before first vaccination. Sequenced here: peripheral blood, sampled on day 0 of AZD1222 vaccination. The receptors here all came from an adult in good health.

This clone occurred a few times. Here the CDR3 DNA reads TGTGCCAGCAGTCAGAGCGGGGGGCCTTCCAATGAGCAGTTCTTC. Protein: CASSQSGGPSNEQFF. The J gene is TRBJ2-1, the V gene TRBV28; 9 positions agree with TRBD2. The length of the CDR3 is 15 residues. V lost 5 bases and J lost 6; bases outside the gene matches: 8. The germline V gene has CDR1 MDHEN and CDR2 SYDVKM. The variable domain in full, with the rest retrieved from reference TRBV28 and TRBJ2-1, is DVKVTQSSRYLVKRTGEKVFLECVQDMDHENMFWYRQDPGLGLRLIYFSYDVKMKEKGDIPEGYSVSREKKERFSLILESASTNQTSMYLCASSQSGGPSNEQFFGPGTRLTVL.

The V and J genes are TRBV5-8 and TRBJ1-1; D call uncertain. Germline V gene lookup returns CDR1 SGHTS and CDR2 YDEGEE. The CDR3 is 13 residues long. V dropped 3 bases and J dropped 1 base, with 7 bases sitting between them. CDR3 sequence reads: CASSYSKNTEAFF. The CDR3 coding sequence is TGTGCCAGCAGCTACAGCAAGAACACTGAAGCTTTCTTT.

The rearrangement uses TRBV3-1 (or the pseudogene TRBV3-2) and TRBJ1-1, with D perhaps matching TRBD1 (5 bases). This CDR3 is built from 15 residues. Trimming removed 2 bases from V and 1 base from J, with 11 bases in between. In germline, CDR1 is LGHDT, CDR2 YNNKEL (reference sequence). The CDR3 nucleotides are TGTGCCAGCAGCCAAATACCGGGGGAGAACACTGAAGCTTTCTTT. Amino acids: CASSQIPGENTEAFF.

The chain recombines TRBV4-2 with TRBJ2-1, with 11 bases aligning to TRBD2. The CDR3 runs to 18 residues. The germline V gene has CDR1 LGHNA and CDR2 YNFKEQ. J gave up 4 bases and V 0 bases, and 8 bases lay outside the gene matches. The CDR3 nucleotides read TGTGCCAGCAGCCAAGAGTTAGTCAGACTAGCGGGGTACAATGAGCAGTTCTTC. Translated, it gives CASSQELVRLAGYNEQFF.

The genes are TRBV10-2 and TRBJ1-1; D is perhaps TRBD1 (5 bases). The CDR3 sequence is 13 residues long. Trimming cost V 2 bases and J 5 bases, with 9 bases left between them. Germline loops: CDR1 WSHSY, CDR2 SAAADI. CDR3 in amino acids: CASSEVGRTEAFF. In nucleotides, the CDR3 is TGCGCCAGCAGTGAGGTGGGGCGGACTGAAGCTTTCTTT.

The chain carries TRBV12-3 or TRBV12-4 and TRBJ1-6; a possible D gene is TRBD1 (5 bases). The CDR3 covers 12 residues. V shed 4 bases and J shed 11 bases, with 9 bases lying between them. The CDR3 nucleotides are TGTGCCAGCAGTTCGGGGCCTACACCCCTCCACTTT. Protein product: CASSSGPTPLHF.

The chain links TRBV19 to TRBJ2-3, with D perhaps TRBD2 (5 bases). Germline CDR1 LNHDA, CDR2 SQIVND (reference sequence). This CDR3 region has 15 residues. Deletions cut 5 bases from V and 0 bases from J, with 12 bases between. The CDR3 DNA is TGTGCCAGTAGTTATCGAGCGGATAGCACAGATACGCAGTATTTT. Translation gives CASSYRADSTDTQYF.

This clone occurred once. The rearrangement uses TRBV5-4 and TRBJ2-2; the D is unclear. Trimming took 0 bases from V and 0 from J, leaving 3 bases between them. The CDR3 covers 14 residues. Germline-derived CDR1 and CDR2 are SGHNT and YYREEE (reference sequence). The CDR3 DNA is TGTGCCAGCAGCTTGGCCTCGAACACCGGGGAGCTGTTTTTT. This sequence encodes CASSLASNTGELFF.

In DNA form, the CDR3 reads TGTGCCAGCAGCCAAGGAGTCTCTAGCGGGGTCGCAGATACGCAGTATTTT. Encoded protein: CASSQGVSSGVADTQYF. V gene TRBV3-1 (or the pseudogene TRBV3-2) combines with J gene TRBJ2-3; the match to TRBD2 covers 9 bases. The V and J ends lost 1 base and 4 bases, in that order; junction bases with no gene match: 9. The CDR3 is 17 residues long. CDR1 is LGHDT and CDR2 is YNNKEL in the germline V gene (reference sequence).

The rearrangement links TRBV7-2 to TRBJ2-2; tentatively, D is TRBD1 or TRBD2 (5 bases each). Germline-derived CDR1 and CDR2 are SGHTA and FQGNSA. The CDR3 runs to 14 residues. V was clipped by 5 bases and J by 5 bases, with 12 bases between them. This CDR3 is CASSPGTGTGELFF. CDR3 nucleotides: TGTGCCAGCAGCCCGGGGACGGGGACCGGGGAGCTGTTTTTT.

The chain carries TRBV27 and TRBJ2-6; 11 nucleotides agree with TRBD1. Trimming removed 4 bases from V and 4 bases from J; junction bases left unmatched: 12. There are 19 residues in the CDR3. Germline CDR1 reads MNHEY; CDR2 reads SMNVEV (reference sequence). The CDR3 loop is CASSSPPGQGGKGANVLTF. The CDR3, as DNA: TGTGCCAGCAGTTCACCTCCGGGACAGGGGGGGAAGGGGGCCAACGTCCTGACTTTC.

V usage is TRBV28 and J usage is TRBJ1-5; no clear D gene. With 5 bases removed from V and 6 bases from J, the gap between germline ends came to 17 bases. Germline lookup yields CDR1 MDHEN and CDR2 SYDVKM. The CDR3 has 15 residues. The CDR3 is CASSTAANGRQPQHF. Written as DNA, the CDR3 is TGTGCCAGCAGTACGGCCGCGAATGGGCGTCAGCCCCAGCATTTT.

This chain connects TRBV2 to TRBJ2-1; 11 nucleotides agree with TRBD1. Germline values: CDR1 SNHLY, CDR2 FYNNEI. This CDR3 has 14 amino acids. Trimming removed 4 bases from V and 10 bases from J; junction bases left unmatched: 6. CDR3 bases: TGTGCCAGCAGTGTGGGACAGGGGGTAGAGGAGCAGTTCTTC. Protein sequence: CASSVGQGVEEQFF.

The CDR3 coding sequence is TGTGCCAGTAGTGCGCAGGGGTCCTACGAGCAGTACTTC. Amino acid sequence: CASSAQGSYEQYF. The V call is TRBV19, the J call TRBJ2-7, with TRBD1 as a possible D gene (6 bases). The CDR3 has 13 amino acids. Trimming shortened V by 5 bases and J by 1 base, and 9 bases separated the two germline ends. Germline CDR1 reads LNHDA; CDR2 reads SQIVND (reference sequence). The entire variable domain, with the rest obtained from reference TRBV19 and TRBJ2-7, is as follows: DGGITQSPKYLFRKEGQNVTLSCEQNLNHDAMYWYRQDPGQGLRLIYYSQIVNDFQKGDIAEGYSVSREKKESFPLTVTSAQKNPTAFYLCASSAQGSYEQYFGPGTRLTVT.

V and J are TRBV19 and TRBJ1-1, with D unclear. This CDR3 has 13 residues. V lost 4 bases and J lost 4, with 10 bases in between. The V gene's germline CDR1 is LNHDA and CDR2 SQIVND (reference sequence). The CDR3 DNA follows: TGTGCCAGTAGTAGTCCGGGGAGCACTGAAGCTTTCTTT. This codes for CASSSPGSTEAFF.

This clone was observed once. This rearrangement joins TRBV14 to TRBJ2-3; D ambiguous. Germline CDR1 reads SGHDN; CDR2 reads FVKESK. The ends were cut back, 1 base at V and 3 bases at J, with 8 bases in the middle. CDR3 size: 14 residues. CDR3 sequence: CASSQVGWTDTQYF. In nucleotides, the CDR3 is TGTGCCAGCAGCCAAGTGGGGTGGACAGATACGCAGTATTTT.

The V call is TRBV20-1, the J call TRBJ1-1, with TRBD1 matching over 9 bases. CDR3 length equals 15 residues. The J segment lost 1 base and the V segment lost 3 bases, leaving 6 bases of the junction unmatched. Germline loops: CDR1 DFQATT, CDR2 SNEGSKA (reference sequence). The CDR3 spells CSASGAGQGNTEAFF. The CDR3 DNA is TGCAGTGCTAGTGGGGCGGGACAGGGGAACACTGAAGCTTTCTTT.

This clone is termed medium-sized. The chain combines TRBV11-2 with TRBJ2-2; tentative D call: TRBD2 (5 bases). The CDR3 contains 13 residues. The germline CDR1 and CDR2 sequences are SGHAT and FQNNGV. Trimming stripped 3 bases from V and 3 bases from J, with 5 bases between. Written as DNA, the CDR3 is TGTGCCAGCAGCTTGAGGGACACCGGGGAGCTGTTTTTT. This codes for CASSLRDTGELFF.

This clone has just a few counts. The V call is TRBV29-1, the J call TRBJ1-2, with a weak D call TRBD1 (6 bases). This CDR3 spans 15 amino acids. The V and J ends lost 4 bases and 0 bases respectively, with 15 bases between them. Looked up from germline, CDR1 is SQVTM and CDR2 is ANQGSEA. The CDR3 sequence is CSVGPRGPANYGYTF. The CDR3 coding sequence is TGCAGCGTTGGACCTCGGGGGCCGGCTAACTATGGCTACACCTTC.